This TCR beta chain was recovered during a study of blood T cell repertoires in COVID-19. This table comes from immunoSEQ multiplex PCR, and its TCRdb copy is limited to in-frame clones, with some not included. The sample includes roughly 190,000 clones, approximately 87% seen only once; the top ten take approximately 11%. The V gene's germline CDR1 is LNHNV and CDR2 YYDKDF (reference sequence). CDR3 length: 15 residues. V was pared by 1 base and J by 4 bases, with 14 bases between. Sequencing used peripheral blood. This receptor was identified in a woman aged 60-70 years with COVID-19, enrolled during active disease. This rearrangement joins TRBV15 to TRBJ2-7, with D maybe TRBD1 (6 bases). CDR3 residues: CATSRGPTGQYEQYF. The DNA for the CDR3 is TGTGCCACCAGCAGAGGCCCGACAGGTCAGTACGAGCAGTACTTC.